This entry lists 21 T cell receptor beta chains sequenced from one sample in a study of control samples from healthy donors and cancer patients. Data came from immunoSEQ multiplex PCR; TCRdb stores just in-frame clones and leaves some out. This table has some 130,000 clones, about 94% appearing once. The sample consisted of blood. The source is a man under 40 in good health.

A remark on this clone: Other DNA sequences of this sample code for an identical CDR3. V is TRBV30 and J is TRBJ2-5, with 10 bases matching TRBD1. Trimming took 0 bases from V and 3 from J; bases not matched to a gene: 1. Germline CDR1 is GTSNPN and CDR2 is SVGIG (reference sequence). The CDR3 has 14 amino acids. DNA for the CDR3: TGTGCCTGGAGTGTAGGGACAGGGGAAGAGACCCAGTACTTC. It translates to CAWSVGTGEETQYF.

The chain carries TRBV29-1 and TRBJ2-1; TRBD2 matches at 15 bases. The CDR3 consists of 14 residues. Germline CDR1 and CDR2: SQVTM and ANQGSEA. Trimming took 6 bases from V and 8 from J; bases not matched to a gene: 5. The CDR3 is CSVSGLAGGHEQFF. CDR3 nucleotide sequence: TGCAGCGTAAGTGGACTAGCGGGGGGGCATGAGCAGTTCTTC.

This sequence joins TRBV6-1 and TRBJ1-2; no clear D. The V end was cut by 1 base, the J end by 4 bases, with 13 bases between. The CDR3 spans 15 residues. CDR1 MNHNS and CDR2 SASEGT come from the germline V gene. The DNA of the CDR3 is TGTGCCAGCAGTGAAGGTGAAGGACCTTTCTATGGCTACACCTTC. Its protein is CASSEGEGPFYGYTF.

The J gene is TRBJ1-5, the V gene TRBV6-4, with D unclear. Germline V CDR1 and CDR2: MRHNA, SNTAGT. The CDR3 has 16 amino acids. The ends were cut back, 5 bases at V and 0 bases at J, with 14 bases in the middle. In nucleotides, the CDR3 is TGTGCCAGCAGTCCAGGAGCCAGTACTAGCAATCAGCCCCAGCATTTT. It yields the protein CASSPGASTSNQPQHF.

V gene TRBV7-9 combines with J gene TRBJ1-5; D is unresolved. The germline gives CDR1 SEHNR, CDR2 FQNEAQ (reference sequence). The CDR3 length is 12 residues. With 7 bases removed from V and 4 bases from J, the gap between germline ends came to 8 bases. CDR3 sequence: CASNRGNQPQHF. For the CDR3, the DNA is TGTGCCAGCAATAGAGGGAATCAGCCCCAGCATTTT.

The V gene is TRBV3-1 (or the pseudogene TRBV3-2), the J gene TRBJ2-2; D unresolved. V lost 2 bases and J 2 bases, leaving 15 bases between the germline ends. CDR3 length: 17 amino acids. CDR1 and CDR2 from the germline V gene are LGHDT and YNNKEL (reference sequence). This CDR3 reads CASSQPLPSLNTGELFF. The CDR3 nucleotides are TGTGCCAGCAGCCAACCCCTCCCAAGTCTCAACACCGGGGAGCTGTTTTTT.

The CDR3 reads CASSPYMGGTNEKLFF. CDR3 coding DNA: TGTGCCAGCTCACCGTATATGGGGGGAACTAATGAAAAACTGTTTTTT. The chain carries TRBV18 and TRBJ1-4, with D maybe TRBD1 (5 bases). The CDR3 runs to 16 residues. Trimming shortened V by 3 bases and J by 1 base, and 12 bases separated the two germline ends. Germline CDR1 KGHSH, CDR2 LQKENI.

This clone was detected once. CDR3 residues: CASSQSGPGEGSNTGELFF. The DNA of the CDR3 is TGCGCCAGCAGTCAATCTGGCCCGGGGGAGGGCTCGAACACCGGGGAGCTGTTTTTT. The J gene is TRBJ2-2, the V gene TRBV23-1; 7 bases agree with TRBD2. TRBV23-1 has ORF status, its function being uncertain. With V trimmed by 0 bases and J by 0 bases, 10 bases remained unmatched. The CDR3 length is 19 residues.

Comment on this clone: The same CDR3 is also encoded by other DNA sequences in this sample. CDR3 sequence (DNA): TGTGCCAGCAGCGTCGGACAGGGCTCTGGAAACACCATATATTTT. It encodes CASSVGQGSGNTIYF. The J gene is TRBJ1-3, the V gene TRBV9; TRBD1 matches at 8 bases. CDR1 and CDR2 from the germline V gene are SGDLS and YYNGEE. The CDR3 loop spans 15 amino acids. Germline trimming cut 2 bases from V and 0 bases from J; bases unmatched to any gene: 1.

This clone occurred once. The same CDR3 is also encoded by other DNA sequences in this sample. V gene TRBV12-3 or TRBV12-4 combines with J gene TRBJ1-2; tentative D call: TRBD1 (6 bases). CDR3 length: 12 residues. V was clipped by 4 bases and J by 4 bases, with 7 bases between them. The CDR3 sequence is CASSSDSYGYTF. The CDR3 DNA reads TGTGCCAGCAGTTCGGACAGCTATGGCTACACCTTC.

The chain combines TRBV28 with TRBJ2-7, with D unclear. Between the trimmed V and J ends, which lost 4 bases and 1 base, there was a span of 14 bases. Germline assignment: CDR1 MDHEN and CDR2 SYDVKM. This CDR3 region has 15 residues. The CDR3 nucleotides are TGTGCCAGCAGTTGGGCTGATGAGTGGTCCTACGAGCAGTACTTC. This codes for CASSWADEWSYEQYF. Variable domain in full (rest from reference TRBV28 and TRBJ2-7): DVKVTQSSRYLVKRTGEKVFLECVQDMDHENMFWYRQDPGLGLRLIYFSYDVKMKEKGDIPEGYSVSREKKERFSLILESASTNQTSMYLCASSWADEWSYEQYFGPGTRLTVT.

The chain couples TRBV18 to TRBJ2-1; D uncertain. The CDR3 is 14 amino acids. Germline CDR1 is KGHSH and CDR2 is LQKENI. V dropped 2 bases and J dropped 5 bases, with 10 bases sitting between them. CDR3 DNA: TGTGCCAGCTCACCAAGGGCTGGGGACAATGAGCAGTTCTTC. It is translated as CASSPRAGDNEQFF.

This clone turned up a few times. The CDR3 region is CASSGQSNQPQHF. The DNA for the CDR3 is TGTGCCAGCAGTGGACAGAGTAATCAGCCCCAGCATTTT. The V gene is TRBV7-9, the J gene TRBJ1-5; weak D call: TRBD1 (6 bases). The CDR3 sequence is 13 residues long. The V and J ends lost 6 bases and 4 bases respectively, with 10 bases between them. Germline-derived CDR1 and CDR2 are SEHNR and FQNEAQ (reference sequence).

This chain uses TRBV9 with TRBJ2-1; tentative D call: TRBD2 (5 bases). Trimming left V 2 bases short and J 8 bases short, with 11 bases between. The germline V gene has CDR1 SGDLS and CDR2 YYNGEE. The CDR3 contains 13 residues. The CDR3 bases are TGTGCCAGCAGCGTTGGGAGTGGCCATGAGCAGTTCTTC. It encodes CASSVGSGHEQFF. The full variable domain, rest sourced from reference TRBV9 and TRBJ2-1, is DSGVTQTPKHLITATGQRVTLRCSPRSGDLSVYWYQQSLDQGLQFLIQYYNGEERAKGNILERFSAQQFPDLHSELNLSSLELGDSALYFCASSVGSGHEQFFGPGTRLTVL.

The gene calls are TRBV28 and TRBJ1-5; 9 positions match TRBD1. Looked up from germline, CDR1 is MDHEN and CDR2 is SYDVKM. The ends lost 5 bases at V and 6 bases at J; junction bases unmatched: 5. This CDR3 comprises 14 residues. The CDR3 DNA reads as TGTGCCAGCAGTCTCAGGACAGGGGTTCAGCCCCAGCATTTT. This sequence encodes CASSLRTGVQPQHF.

This chain links TRBV21-1 with TRBJ1-1. TRBV21-1 is labeled a pseudogene. This CDR3 has 13 amino acids. The CDR3 DNA sequence: TGTGCCAGCATCCGGGTCGGGAACACTGAAGCTTTCTTT. It is translated as CASIRVGNTEAFF.

This chain joins TRBV27 and TRBJ1-6; 7 nucleotides align to TRBD1. V lost 6 bases and J lost 11; bases outside the gene matches: 10. This CDR3 is 14 amino acids long. Germline assignment: CDR1 MNHEY and CDR2 SMNVEV (reference sequence). The CDR3 nucleotides read TGTGCCAGCAGGGGGACAGATCTAATTCCACCCCTCCACTTT. Its protein is CASRGTDLIPPLHF.

This chain links TRBV21-1 with TRBJ1-5. TRBV21-1 is a pseudogene. The CDR3 contains 15 residues. This chain's CDR3 is CASSKSPSLNQPQHF. The CDR3 DNA follows: TGTGCCAGCAGCAAATCGCCCTCCCTCAATCAGCCCCAGCATTTT.

The chain uses TRBV4-3 and TRBJ1-1; the D is unclear. Trimming cost V 2 bases and J 1 base, with 14 bases left between them. Germline V gene sequence: CDR1 LGHNA, CDR2 YSLEER. This CDR3 region has 16 residues. The CDR3 DNA follows: TGCGCCAGCAGCCAATTGAGGTTCGGAAAGAACACTGAAGCTTTCTTT. Its translation is CASSQLRFGKNTEAFF.

The chain combines TRBV19 with TRBJ2-5; a weak D match, TRBD2 (5 bases). V shed 7 bases and J shed 2 bases, with 11 bases lying between them. This CDR3 contains 13 residues. CDR1 and CDR2 (germline): LNHDA, SQIVND (reference sequence). The CDR3, as DNA: TGTGCCAGTAACCTCCGGGGACAAGAGACCCAGTACTTC. Its translation: CASNLRGQETQYF. The full variable domain, with the rest looked up from reference TRBV19 and TRBJ2-5, is DGGITQSPKYLFRKEGQNVTLSCEQNLNHDAMYWYRQDPGQGLRLIYYSQIVNDFQKGDIAEGYSVSREKKESFPLTVTSAQKNPTAFYLCASNLRGQETQYFGPGTRLLVL.

On this clone: Other DNA sequences in the sample encode the same CDR3. CDR3 in amino acids: CASSRDRDYEQYF. The CDR3 region has the DNA TGTGCCAGCAGCCGGGACAGGGATTACGAGCAGTACTTC. The V call is TRBV7-9, the J call TRBJ2-7; 9 bases align to TRBD1. CDR1 SEHNR and CDR2 FQNEAQ come from the germline V gene (reference sequence). The CDR3 covers 13 residues. V was clipped by 5 bases and J by 4 bases; unmatched bases: 3.